The clone carrying this T cell receptor beta chain occurred a few times. TCRdb reprocessed the PCR reads via MiXCR and lists one record per CDR3 protein. Among under 4,000 distinct CDR3 sequences listed, roughly two thirds were seen once. The data belong to a study of CD4 and CD8 cells across lung adenocarcinoma regions. Samples came from patients with localized non-small cell lung adenocarcinoma. CDR1 is SGHTA, CDR2 FQGTGA, per germline. The trim removed 1 base at V and 5 bases at J, leaving 6 bases unmatched. The CDR3 is made up of 16 amino acids. The specimen was CD8+ T cells from the margin of a lung tumor. V is TRBV7-3 and J is TRBJ2-2; 8 bases match TRBD2. The clonotype comes from a female donor with lung adenocarcinoma. The CD4 and CD8 labels of this study may be unreliable. CDR3 DNA sequence: TGTGCCAGCAGCTTAAGAAGCGGGAGTATAACCGGGGAGCTGTTTTTT. Its translation: CASSLRSGSITGELFF.